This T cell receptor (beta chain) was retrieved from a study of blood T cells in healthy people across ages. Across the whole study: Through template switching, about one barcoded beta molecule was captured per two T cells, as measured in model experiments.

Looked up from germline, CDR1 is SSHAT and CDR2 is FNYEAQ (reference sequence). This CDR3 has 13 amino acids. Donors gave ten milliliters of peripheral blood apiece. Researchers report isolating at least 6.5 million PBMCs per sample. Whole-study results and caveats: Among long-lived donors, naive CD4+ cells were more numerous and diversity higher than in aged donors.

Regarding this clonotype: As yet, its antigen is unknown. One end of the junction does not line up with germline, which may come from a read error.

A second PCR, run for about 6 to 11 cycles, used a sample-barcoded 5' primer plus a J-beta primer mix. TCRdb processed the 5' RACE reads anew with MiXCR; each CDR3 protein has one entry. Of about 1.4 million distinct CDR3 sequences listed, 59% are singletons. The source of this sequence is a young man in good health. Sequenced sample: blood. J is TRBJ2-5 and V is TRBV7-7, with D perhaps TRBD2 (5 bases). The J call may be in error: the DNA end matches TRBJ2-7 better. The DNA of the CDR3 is TGTGCTAGCATGCCGGCCGAGGGAAACGAGCAGTACTTC. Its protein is CASMPAEGNEQYF.